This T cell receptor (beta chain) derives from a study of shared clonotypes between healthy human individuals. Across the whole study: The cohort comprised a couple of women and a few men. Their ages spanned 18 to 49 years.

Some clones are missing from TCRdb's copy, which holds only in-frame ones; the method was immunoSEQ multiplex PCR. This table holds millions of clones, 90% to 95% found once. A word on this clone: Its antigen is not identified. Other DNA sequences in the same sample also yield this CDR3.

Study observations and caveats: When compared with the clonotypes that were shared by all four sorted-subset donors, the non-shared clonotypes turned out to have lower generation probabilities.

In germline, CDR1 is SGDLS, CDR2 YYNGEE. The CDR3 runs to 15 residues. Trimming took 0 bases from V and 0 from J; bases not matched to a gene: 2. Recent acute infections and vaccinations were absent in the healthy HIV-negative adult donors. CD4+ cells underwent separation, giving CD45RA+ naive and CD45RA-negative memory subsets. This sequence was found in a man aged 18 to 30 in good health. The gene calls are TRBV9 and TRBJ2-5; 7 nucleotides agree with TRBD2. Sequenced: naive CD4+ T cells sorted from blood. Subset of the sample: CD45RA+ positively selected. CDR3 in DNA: TGTGCCAGCAGCGTAGCGGGAGGCTACCAAGAGACCCAGTACTTC. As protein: CASSVAGGYQETQYF.